Below, 20 T cell receptor beta chains from the same sample are listed, as sequenced in a study of T cell clonality in common variable immunodeficiency. The method was immunoSEQ multiplex PCR; TCRdb's version includes in-frame clones alone and lacks a portion of them. The table lists 35,000 to 50,000 clones, with no singletons. The sequenced material came from peripheral blood mononuclear cells. All receptors derive from a person aged 18 to 70 in good health.

This clone was counted at least ten times. The CDR3 extends 3 residues past the end of the read, so its final part is completed from the germline J gene. The rearrangement links TRBV6-4 to TRBJ2-5, with TRBD2 matching 10 bases. The CDR3 length is 15 residues. Trimming cost V 0 bases and J 7 bases; bases outside gene matches: 5. Germline values: CDR1 MRHNA, CDR2 SNTAGT. The CDR3 sequence: CASSDSGLAVGTQYF. Incomplete CDR3 DNA: TGTGCCAGCAGTGACTCCGGACTAGCGGTTGGGACC.

This clone was recorded a few times. The read comes to an end 3 residues before the CDR3 does, leaving the germline J gene to fill in the end. The chain joins TRBV7-2 to TRBJ2-1, with D possibly being TRBD1 (6 bases). Germline CDR1 is SGHTA and CDR2 is FQGNSA. The CDR3 is 15 amino acids. The ends were cut back, 7 bases at V and 6 bases at J, with 19 bases in the middle. The CDR3 DNA, read in part, is TGTGCCAGCACTTTACTAGTGGGGGCGAGCAATGAG. As protein: CASTLLVGASNE. The full CDR3 protein is CASTLLVGASNEQFF. Full variable domain (missing parts from reference TRBV7-2 and TRBJ2-1): GAGVSQSPSNKVTEKGKDVELRCDPISGHTALYWYRQSLGQGLEFLIYFQGNSAPDKSGLPSDRFSAERTGGSVSTLTIQRTQQEDSAVYLCASTLLVGASNEQFFGPGTRLTVL.

This clone has a count of ten or more. The read finishes 3 residues shy of the CDR3 end, and the germline J gene is used to complete it. This rearrangement joins TRBV5-1 to TRBJ1-2, with D perhaps matching TRBD1 (5 bases). The germline V gene encodes CDR1 SGHRS and CDR2 YFSETQ. The germline V and J ends were trimmed by 3 bases and 4 bases, with 10 bases remaining between them. The length of the CDR3 is 13 residues. Partial CDR3 DNA: TGCGCCAGCAGCTCCGGCCAGGGCTATGGC. This sequence encodes CASSSGQGYG. The full CDR3 is CASSSGQGYGYTF.

This clone was counted many times. The CDR3 here is CASSKQTVTEAFF. The sequenced CDR3 bases are TGTGCCAGCAGCAAACAGACAGTTACTGAA. The V and J genes are TRBV7-3 and TRBJ1-1; a possible D gene is TRBD1 (5 bases). The CDR3 end falls 3 residues outside the read, so it is completed with the germline J gene. This CDR3 spans 13 amino acids. V lost 5 bases, J lost 5 bases, and 12 bases lay in between. Germline V CDR1 and CDR2: SGHTA, FQGTGA.

This clone was observed many times. The CDR3 goes on 3 residues after the read ends, and that part is filled in from the germline J gene. J is TRBJ2-3 and V is TRBV19; possible D gene TRBD2, 6 bases. CDR1 LNHDA and CDR2 SQIVND come from the germline V gene (reference sequence). There are 12 residues in the CDR3. Trimming removed 6 bases from V and 6 bases from J, with 10 bases in between. This CDR3 reads CASRQGGDTQYF. The CDR3 bases that were read are TGTGCCAGTAGGCAGGGAGGTGATACG.

This clone was seen ten or more times. The read halts 3 residues ahead of the CDR3 end, with the missing end drawn from the germline J gene. The chain uses TRBV2 and TRBJ1-2; 8 bases fit TRBD1. In germline, CDR1 is SNHLY, CDR2 FYNNEI. The CDR3 is made up of 13 amino acids. Incomplete CDR3 DNA: TGTGCCAGCAGGAGGACAGGGACGAACGGC. Protein product: CASRRTGTNG. The full CDR3 reads CASRRTGTNGYTF.

This clone appeared many times. The read comes to an end 3 residues before the CDR3 does, leaving the germline J gene to fill in the end. V gene TRBV19 combines with J gene TRBJ1-5; D is perhaps TRBD1 (6 bases). There are 14 residues in the CDR3. The V gene lost 8 bases and the J gene lost 3 bases, with 14 bases spanning the gap. CDR1 is LNHDA, CDR2 SQIVND, per germline (reference sequence). The CDR3 reads CASRLTGFNQPQHF. The sequenced CDR3 bases are TGTGCCAGTCGCTTGACAGGCTTCAATCAGCCC.

This clone appeared many times. The read ends 3 residues shy of where the CDR3 ends; the end is completed using the germline J gene. The chain combines TRBV7-9 with TRBJ2-5, with 13 bases matching TRBD2. The CDR3 is 15 amino acids. With 8 bases clipped from V and 5 bases from J, the junction kept 8 bases outside the gene matches. Germline loops: CDR1 SEHNR, CDR2 FQNEAQ (reference sequence). CDR3 in amino acids: CASFGTSGVTETQYF. Partial CDR3 DNA: TGTGCCAGCTTTGGGACTAGCGGGGTCACTGAGACC.

This clone was recorded many times. The read ends 3 residues early relative to the CDR3; the germline J gene fills the gap. The rearrangement uses TRBV2 and TRBJ2-3, with TRBD2 matching over 10 bases. This CDR3 spans 17 amino acids. Unmatched junction bases numbered 4, after V lost 1 base and J lost 0 bases. Germline values: CDR1 SNHLY, CDR2 FYNNEI. Partial CDR3 DNA: TGTGCCAGCAGTGAAGGGGGACTAGCGTATAGCACAGATACG. Protein sequence: CASSEGGLAYSTDT. The entire CDR3 reads CASSEGGLAYSTDTQYF.

This clone appeared many times. The read stops 3 residues short of the end of the CDR3; the missing end is completed from the germline J gene. This chain joins TRBV7-3 and TRBJ2-3, with 8 bases aligning to TRBD1. J gave up 3 bases and V 1 base, and 3 bases lay outside the gene matches. CDR1 is SGHTA and CDR2 is FQGTGA in the germline V gene. There are 15 residues in the CDR3. The CDR3 bases that were read are TGTGCCAGCAGCTTAAATCAGGGGGCGACAGATACG. This encodes CASSLNQGATDT. The full CDR3 protein is CASSLNQGATDTQYF. The full variable domain, in which reference TRBV7-3 and TRBJ2-3 provide the parts outside the CDR3, is GAGVSQTPSNKVTEKGKYVELRCDPISGHTALYWYRQSLGQGPEFLIYFQGTGAADDSGLPNDRFFAVRPEGSVSTLKIQRTERGDSAVYLCASSLNQGATDTQYFGPGTRLTVL.

This clone was counted ten times or more. The read gets to within 3 residues of the CDR3 end, and the germline J gene fills in the rest. V gene TRBV14 combines with J gene TRBJ1-3; tentative D call: TRBD1 (6 bases). Deletions cut 1 base from V and 2 bases from J, with 9 bases between. The CDR3 is made up of 15 amino acids. CDR1 is SGHDN, CDR2 FVKESK, per germline. Partial CDR3 DNA: TGTGCCAGCAGCCAAGCCCAGGGGCCTGGAAACACC. Translation: CASSQAQGPGNT. The full CDR3 reads CASSQAQGPGNTIYF. The variable domain in full, with the rest retrieved from reference TRBV14 and TRBJ1-3, is EAGVTQFPSHSVIEKGQTVTLRCDPISGHDNLYWYRRVMGKEIKFLLHFVKESKQDESGMPNNRFLAERTGGTYSTLKVQPAELEDSGVYFCASSQAQGPGNTIYFGEGSWLTVV.

In this sample, this clone turned up many times. The missing CDR3 end, 3 residues past where the read stops, is filled in from the germline J gene. The chain carries TRBV2 and TRBJ1-4; possibly TRBD1 for D (5 bases). Germline V CDR1 and CDR2: SNHLY, FYNNEI. The CDR3 is 16 amino acids. Trimming removed 2 bases at V and 4 bases at J, with 14 bases between. CDR3 amino acids: CASSEPLTGDNEKLFF. CDR3 DNA (partial): TGTGCCAGCAGTGAACCATTAACAGGCGATAATGAAAAA.

By frequency in the sample, this clone is medium-sized (0.01 to 0.1%). The read stops 3 residues short of the end of the CDR3; the missing end is completed from the germline J gene. The J gene is TRBJ2-7, the V gene TRBV4-1; TRBD2 matches at 10 bases. Germline lookup yields CDR1 MGHRA and CDR2 YSYEKL. The J segment lost 2 bases and the V segment lost 4 bases, leaving 11 bases of the junction unmatched. The CDR3 extends over 17 amino acids. The CDR3 reads CASSPSPSGGTPYEQYF. The DNA read from the CDR3 is TGCGCCAGCAGCCCCAGCCCTAGCGGGGGAACTCCCTACGAG.

This clone was seen ten or more times. Read coverage stops 3 residues before the CDR3 terminus; the germline J gene supplies the remainder. The rearrangement uses TRBV6-2 or TRBV6-3 and TRBJ2-4; 7 bases map to TRBD1. This CDR3 contains 16 residues. After removal of 8 bases from V and 0 bases from J, the junction contained 10 bases not matched to a gene. CDR1 is MNHEY, CDR2 SVGEGT, per germline. CDR3 amino acids: CASALDRVLAKNIQYF. The DNA read from the CDR3 is TGTGCCAGCGCACTCGACAGGGTTCTAGCCAAAAACATT.

This clone was counted at least ten times. The read finishes 3 residues shy of the CDR3 end, and the germline J gene is used to complete it. The J gene is TRBJ1-6, the V gene TRBV10-1; no firm D call. The CDR3 contains 14 residues. Germline V CDR1 and CDR2: WNHNN, SYGVQD (reference sequence). With 7 bases removed from V and 6 bases from J, the gap between germline ends came to 13 bases. The sequenced part of the CDR3 DNA is TGCGCCAGCACGAAGAGGGCCCTTAATTCACCC. Protein: CASTKRALNSP. The whole CDR3 region reads CASTKRALNSPLHF.

This clone was picked up many times. The read stops 3 residues short of the end of the CDR3; the missing end is completed from the germline J gene. The chain couples TRBV30 to TRBJ1-2, with 10 nucleotides matching TRBD1. V lost 3 bases, J lost 6 bases, and 7 bases stayed unmatched. Germline assignment: CDR1 GTSNPN and CDR2 SVGIG (reference sequence). The CDR3 is 14 residues long. The chain's CDR3 is CAWSPGQGWDGYTF. CDR3 bases read: TGTGCCTGGAGCCCGGGACAGGGGTGGGATGGC.

The CDR3 loop reads CASTQGGAQETQYF. The sequenced CDR3 bases are TGCGCCAGCACCCAAGGGGGGGCCCAGGAGACG. J is TRBJ2-3 and V is TRBV5-1; possible D gene TRBD2, 7 bases. With the read ending 3 residues before the CDR3 end, the germline J gene is used to fill in that end. This CDR3 has 14 residues. Germline values: CDR1 SGHRS, CDR2 YFSETQ. The variable domain in full, with the rest retrieved from reference TRBV5-1 and TRBJ2-3, is KAGVTQTPRYLIKTRGQQVTLSCSPISGHRSVSWYQQTPGQGLQFLFEYFSETQRNKGNFPGRFSGRQFSNSRSEMNVSTLELGDSALYLCASTQGGAQETQYFGPGTRLTVL.

In its sample, this clone was seen many times. The read terminates 3 residues before the CDR3 end, so the remaining end is supplied by the germline J gene. The V call is TRBV5-5, the J call TRBJ1-1; 8 positions agree with TRBD1. The V segment lost 3 bases and the J segment 4 bases; nucleotides outside the gene matches: 2. This CDR3 contains 13 residues. Germline V lookup: CDR1 SGHKS, CDR2 YYEKEE (reference sequence). The CDR3 bases that were read are TGTGCCAGCAGCTCCGACAGGGGCACTGAA. It encodes CASSSDRGTE. The full CDR3 protein is CASSSDRGTEAFF.

This clone was counted many times. The CDR3 extends 3 residues past the end of the read, so its final part is completed from the germline J gene. V is TRBV5-1 and J is TRBJ1-4; TRBD1 is a possible D gene (5 bases). The CDR3 runs 15 residues. V gave up 0 bases and J gave up 2 bases, with 8 bases separating them. CDR1 is SGHRS, CDR2 YFSETQ, per germline. The CDR3 sequence: CASSLDRPTNEKLFF. The CDR3 DNA, read in part, is TGCGCCAGCAGCTTGGACAGGCCGACTAATGAAAAA.

This clone was picked up many times. The DNA read from the CDR3 is TGTGCCAGCAGCTTGTCAGGAACTTCTAGCACAGATACG. It encodes CASSLSGTSSTDT. Given in full, the CDR3 is CASSLSGTSSTDTQYF. This chain joins TRBV7-6 and TRBJ2-3; the D is unclear. The observed sequence ends 3 residues before the CDR3 terminus, with the missing tail filled in from the germline J gene. Germline V gene lookup returns CDR1 SGHVS and CDR2 FNYEAQ. The length of the CDR3 is 16 residues. Trimming pared 3 bases from V and 0 bases from J, leaving 13 bases between.